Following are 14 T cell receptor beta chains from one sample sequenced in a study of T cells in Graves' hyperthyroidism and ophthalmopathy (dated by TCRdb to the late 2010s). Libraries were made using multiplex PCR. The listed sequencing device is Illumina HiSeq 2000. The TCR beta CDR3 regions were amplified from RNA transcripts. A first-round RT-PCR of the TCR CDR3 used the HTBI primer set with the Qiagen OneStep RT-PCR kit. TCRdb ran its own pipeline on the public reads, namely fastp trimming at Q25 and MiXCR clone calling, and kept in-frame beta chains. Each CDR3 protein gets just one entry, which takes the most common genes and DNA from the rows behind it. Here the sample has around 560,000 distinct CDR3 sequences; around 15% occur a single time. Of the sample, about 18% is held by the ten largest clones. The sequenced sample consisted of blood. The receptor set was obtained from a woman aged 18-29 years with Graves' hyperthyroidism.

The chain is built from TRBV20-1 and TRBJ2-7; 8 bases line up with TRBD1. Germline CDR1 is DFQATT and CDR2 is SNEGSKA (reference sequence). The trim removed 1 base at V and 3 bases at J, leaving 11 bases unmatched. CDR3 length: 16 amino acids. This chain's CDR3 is CSARVTPDRAIYEQYF. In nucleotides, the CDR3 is TGCAGTGCTAGAGTCACCCCGGACAGGGCTATCTACGAGCAGTACTTC.

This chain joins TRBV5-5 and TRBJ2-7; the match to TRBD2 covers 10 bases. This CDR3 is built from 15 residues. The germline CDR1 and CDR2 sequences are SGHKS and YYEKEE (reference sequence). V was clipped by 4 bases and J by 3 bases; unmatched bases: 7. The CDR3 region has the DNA TGTGCCAGCAGCCAACTAGCGGGACAGAGCTACGAGCAGTACTTC. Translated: CASSQLAGQSYEQYF.

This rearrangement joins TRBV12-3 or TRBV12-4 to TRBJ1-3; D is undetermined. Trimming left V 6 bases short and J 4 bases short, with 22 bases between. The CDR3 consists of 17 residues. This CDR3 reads CASSGRSGPLSGNTIYF. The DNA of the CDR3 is TGTGCCAGCAGCGGGAGGTCCGGGCCGCTCTCCGGAAACACCATATATTTT.

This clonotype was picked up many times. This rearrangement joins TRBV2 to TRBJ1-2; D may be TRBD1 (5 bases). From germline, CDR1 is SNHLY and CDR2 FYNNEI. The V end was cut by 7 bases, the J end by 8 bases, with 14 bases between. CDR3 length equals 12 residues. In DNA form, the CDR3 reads TGTGCCAGCACCGGGACTGAGATGGGCTACACCTTC. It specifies CASTGTEMGYTF.

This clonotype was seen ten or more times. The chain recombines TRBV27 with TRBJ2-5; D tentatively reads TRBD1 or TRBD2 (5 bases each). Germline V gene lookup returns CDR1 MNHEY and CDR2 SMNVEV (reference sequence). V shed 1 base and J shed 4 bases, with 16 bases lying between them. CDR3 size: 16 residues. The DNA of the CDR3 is TGTGCCAGCAGTTTATTTTCCGGGTTGGGGGTAGAGACCCAGTACTTC. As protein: CASSLFSGLGVETQYF.

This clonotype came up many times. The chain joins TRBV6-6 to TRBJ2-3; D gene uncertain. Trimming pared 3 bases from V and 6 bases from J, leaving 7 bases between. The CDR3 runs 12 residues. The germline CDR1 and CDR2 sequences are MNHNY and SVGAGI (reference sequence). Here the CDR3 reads CASSYSGDTQYF. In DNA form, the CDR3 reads TGTGCCAGCAGTTATTCCGGGGATACGCAGTATTTT.

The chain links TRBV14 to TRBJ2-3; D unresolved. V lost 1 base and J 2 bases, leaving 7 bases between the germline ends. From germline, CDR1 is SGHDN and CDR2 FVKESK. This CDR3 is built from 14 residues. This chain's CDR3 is CASSQGVYTDTQYF. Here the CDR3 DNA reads TGTGCCAGCAGCCAAGGTGTATACACAGATACGCAGTATTTT.

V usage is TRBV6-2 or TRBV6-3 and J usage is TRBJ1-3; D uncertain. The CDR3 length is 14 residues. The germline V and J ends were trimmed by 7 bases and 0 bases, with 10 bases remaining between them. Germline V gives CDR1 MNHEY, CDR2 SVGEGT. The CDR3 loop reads CASTHGNSGNTIYF. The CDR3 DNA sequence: TGTGCCAGCACCCACGGTAACTCTGGAAACACCATATATTTT.

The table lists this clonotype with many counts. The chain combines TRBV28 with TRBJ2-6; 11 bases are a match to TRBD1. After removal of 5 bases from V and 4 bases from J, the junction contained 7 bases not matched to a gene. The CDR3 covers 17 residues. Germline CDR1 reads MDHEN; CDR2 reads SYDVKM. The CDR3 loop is CASSAPGQGGGANVLTF. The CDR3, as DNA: TGTGCCAGCAGTGCCCCGGGACAGGGGGGAGGGGCCAACGTCCTGACTTTC. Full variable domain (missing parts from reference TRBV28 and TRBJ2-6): DVKVTQSSRYLVKRTGEKVFLECVQDMDHENMFWYRQDPGLGLRLIYFSYDVKMKEKGDIPEGYSVSREKKERFSLILESASTNQTSMYLCASSAPGQGGGANVLTFGAGSRLTVL.

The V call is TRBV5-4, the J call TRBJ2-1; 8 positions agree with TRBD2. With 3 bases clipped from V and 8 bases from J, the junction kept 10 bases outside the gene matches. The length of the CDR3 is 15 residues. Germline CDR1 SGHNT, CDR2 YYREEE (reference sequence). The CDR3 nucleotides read TGTGCCAGCAGCTCGACTAGCGTGCCCGGGGATGAGCAGTTCTTC. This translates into CASSSTSVPGDEQFF.

CDR3 in amino acids: CASSLWGSGAGTDTQYF. CDR3 in DNA: TGTGCCAGCAGTTTATGGGGCTCGGGAGCTGGCACAGATACGCAGTATTTT. This rearrangement joins TRBV28 to TRBJ2-3; possibly TRBD2 for D (6 bases). The V end lost 0 bases, the J end lost 1 base, and 14 bases lay between the germline ends. CDR3 size: 17 residues. The germline CDR1 and CDR2 sequences are MDHEN and SYDVKM.

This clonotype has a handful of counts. CDR3 sequence reads: CASSPQGYNNEKLFF. CDR3 sequence (DNA): TGTGCCAGCTCACCACAGGGGTACAATAATGAAAAACTGTTTTTT. The chain recombines TRBV18 with TRBJ1-4; D possibly corresponds to TRBD1 (5 bases). The CDR3 runs 15 residues. Germline V gene sequence: CDR1 KGHSH, CDR2 LQKENI. Trimming cost V 1 base and J 4 bases, with 10 bases left between them.

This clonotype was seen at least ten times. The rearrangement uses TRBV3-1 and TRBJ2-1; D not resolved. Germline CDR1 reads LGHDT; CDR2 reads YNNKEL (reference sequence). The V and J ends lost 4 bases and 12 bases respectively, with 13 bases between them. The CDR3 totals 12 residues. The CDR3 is CASSLGPWTQFF. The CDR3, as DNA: TGTGCCAGCAGCCTTGGTCCATGGACGCAGTTCTTC.

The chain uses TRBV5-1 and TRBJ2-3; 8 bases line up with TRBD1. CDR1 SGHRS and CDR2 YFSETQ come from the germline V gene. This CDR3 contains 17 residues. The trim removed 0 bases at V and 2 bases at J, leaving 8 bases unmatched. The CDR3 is CASSLGQGARNTDTQYF. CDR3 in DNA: TGCGCCAGCAGCTTGGGTCAGGGGGCGAGGAACACAGATACGCAGTATTTT.